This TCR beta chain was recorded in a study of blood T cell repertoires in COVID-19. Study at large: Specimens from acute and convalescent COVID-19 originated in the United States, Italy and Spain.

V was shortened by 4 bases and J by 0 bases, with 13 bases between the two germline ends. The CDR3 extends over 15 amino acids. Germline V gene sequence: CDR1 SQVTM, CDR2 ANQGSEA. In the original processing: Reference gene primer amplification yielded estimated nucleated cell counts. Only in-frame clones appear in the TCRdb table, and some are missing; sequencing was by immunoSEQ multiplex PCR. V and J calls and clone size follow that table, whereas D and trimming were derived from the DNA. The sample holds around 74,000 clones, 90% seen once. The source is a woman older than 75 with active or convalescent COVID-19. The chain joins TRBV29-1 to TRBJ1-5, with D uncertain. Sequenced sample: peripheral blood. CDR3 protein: CSVGARGDSNQPQHF. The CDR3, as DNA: TGCAGCGTTGGGGCCCGCGGGGATAGCAATCAGCCCCAGCATTTT.